The rows below give T cell receptor beta chains drawn from one sample of a study of blood T cell repertoires in COVID-19. The method was immunoSEQ multiplex PCR; TCRdb's version includes in-frame clones alone and lacks a portion of them. The repertoire holds 65,000 to 70,000 clones, roughly 82% seen once, with roughly 16% in the top ten. What was sequenced was peripheral blood. These receptors came from a man older than 75 with active COVID-19. CDR3s include the opening cysteine and the closing phenylalanine or tryptophan. The D gene is left open where the match is weak. Clone size, where shown, is once, few, many, or a class for clones that have expanded.

>-|-|TRBJ2-7|TRBV5-1
TGCGCCAGCAGCCCCGGGACTCATTTCGACGAGCAGTACTTC
CASSPGTHFDEQYF
>-|few|TRBJ1-1|TRBV27
TGTGCCAGCAGTTTGAGGCAGGGCATTCTGAACACTGAAGCTTTCTTT
CASSLRQGILNTEAFF
>-|-|TRBJ1-1|TRBV19
TGTGCCAGTAGTAAAAACACGAACACTGAAGCTTTCTTT
CASSKNTNTEAFF
>TRBD2|-|TRBJ2-1|TRBV6-2/TRBV6-3
TGTGCCAGCAGTTACTCCACGACTAGCGGTACCTACAATGAGCAGTTCTTC
CASSYSTTSGTYNEQFF
>TRBD1|-|TRBJ1-3|TRBV18
TGTGCCAGCTCACTGGGACAGGGGGCGTCTGGAAACACCATATATTTT
CASSLGQGASGNTIYF
>-|-|TRBJ1-1|TRBV11-2
TGTGCCAGCCTTCGGGGGGTTACGGACACTGAAGCTTTCTTT
CASLRGVTDTEAFF
>TRBD2|-|TRBJ2-1|TRBV24-1
TGTGCCACCAGTGCCGTAGGACTAGCGGGAGGCCCATCCTACAATGAGCAGTTCTTC
CATSAVGLAGGPSYNEQFF
>TRBD1|-|TRBJ1-5|TRBV7-2
TGTGCCAGCAGCTTATGGGGACAGGGGGCCGGGGTTGTTCAGCATTTT
CASSLWGQGAGVVQHF
>TRBD1|-|TRBJ2-7|TRBV6-5
TGTGCCAGCAAGACGGGACAGGGGGACTACTACGAGCAGTACTTC
CASKTGQGDYYEQYF
>-|-|TRBJ1-4|TRBV6-2/TRBV6-3
TGTGCCAGCAGCATCCGGAATGAAAAACTGTTTTTT
CASSIRNEKLFF
>-|-|TRBJ2-1|TRBV29-1
TGCAGCGTCCAAGCCCCCCCGGGGGATGAGCAGTTCTTC
CSVQAPPGDEQFF
>-|-|TRBJ2-1|TRBV9
TGTGCCAGCTCCAGCGGGCCCTACAATGAGCAGTTCTTC
CASSSGPYNEQFF
>-|-|TRBJ1-1|TRBV4-3
TGCGCCAGCAGCCAAGAATGGGCCTATCAGGGTGAAGCTTTCTTT
CASSQEWAYQGEAFF
>-|-|TRBJ2-3|TRBV19
TGTGCCAGTAGTATACTCCACGGGGATACGCAGTATTTT
CASSILHGDTQYF
>-|once|TRBJ2-5|TRBV7-9
TGTGCCAGCAGCCCCGACACATTGGCCGCCCAAGAGACCCAGTACTTC
CASSPDTLAAQETQYF
>TRBD2|-|TRBJ2-2|TRBV10-3
TGTGCCATCAGTGGGACTAGCGGAAACACCGGGGAGCTGTTTTTT
CAISGTSGNTGELFF
>-|-|TRBJ2-2|TRBV19
TGTGCCAGTAAAGTGGAGCGGAACTCCGGGGAGCTGTTTTTT
CASKVERNSGELFF
>TRBD1|-|TRBJ2-3|TRBV24-1
TGTGCCACCAGTGATACACGACAGGGGAGCACAGATACGCAGTATTTT
CATSDTRQGSTDTQYF
>TRBD2|few|TRBJ2-4|TRBV4-3
TGCGCCAGCAGCCAAGATGTAGCGGGGGAAACCAAAAACATTCAGTACTTC
CASSQDVAGETKNIQYF
>-|-|TRBJ1-1|TRBV5-6
TGTGCCAGCAGCATCCTCTGGAGTGCTGAGAACACTGAAGCTTTCTTT
CASSILWSAENTEAFF
>TRBD1|-|TRBJ1-5|TRBV4-2
TGTGCCAGCAGCCAAGATTTAGGGACAGGCAATCAGCCCCAGCATTTT
CASSQDLGTGNQPQHF
>TRBD2|-|TRBJ2-1|TRBV30
TGTGCCTGGAAGCCTCGGACAGGGACTAGCGGGATGGGTGAGCAGTTCTTC
CAWKPRTGTSGMGEQFF
>-|-|TRBJ2-3|TRBV6-2/TRBV6-3
TGTGCCAGCAGTGGAAGGGGGGGTTACACAGATACGCAGTATTTT
CASSGRGGYTDTQYF
>TRBD2|-|TRBJ2-1|TRBV28
TGTGCCAGCAGCCCGACTAGCGGGAGTTCCTACAATGAGCAGTTCTTC
CASSPTSGSSYNEQFF
>TRBD1|-|TRBJ2-7|TRBV2
TGTGCCAGCAGCTTTCCCCACCGACAGGGAATGGTGGACGAGCAGTACTTC
CASSFPHRQGMVDEQYF
>TRBD1|-|TRBJ1-4|TRBV28
TGTGCCAGCAGTTCGGGACAGCTTAATGAAAAACTGTTTTTT
CASSSGQLNEKLFF
>-|-|TRBJ1-5|TRBV4-1
TGCGCCAGCAGCCAAGTTACAGGGCGGCAGCCCCAGCATTTT
CASSQVTGRQPQHF
>-|-|TRBJ1-4|TRBV25-1
TGTGCCAGCAGTGTCAGGGTTGCAACTAATGAAAAACTGTTTTTT
CASSVRVATNEKLFF
>TRBD1|-|TRBJ2-2|TRBV6-1
TGTGCCAGCAGTGACCCGGGACAGCCCACCGGGGAGCTGTTTTTT
CASSDPGQPTGELFF
>TRBD1|-|TRBJ1-6|TRBV7-9
TGTGCCAGCAGCTTCGGGGGACAGGGCTGGCTTGGTTCACCCCTCCACTTT
CASSFGGQGWLGSPLHF
>-|-|TRBJ2-3|TRBV24-1
TGTGCCACCAGTGGAACAGTTGATACGCAGTATTTT
CATSGTVDTQYF
>TRBD1|-|TRBJ1-2|TRBV5-1
TGCGCCAGCAGCGCATGGACAGGAGACTATGGCTACACCTTC
CASSAWTGDYGYTF
>TRBD2|-|TRBJ2-7|TRBV7-2
TGTGCCAGCAGATTAGGGATTGGCGGGGGGACCTACGAGCAGTACTTC
CASRLGIGGGTYEQYF
>-|-|TRBJ1-3|TRBV4-2
TGTGCCAGCAGCCAAGTAGCTAGCTCTGGAAACACCATATATTTT
CASSQVASSGNTIYF
>TRBD2|few|TRBJ2-1|TRBV6-5
TGTGCCAGCAGAACGGGAGGGTCCTACAATGAGCAGTTCTTC
CASRTGGSYNEQFF